Listed below are T cell receptor beta chains from one sample, sequenced in a study of blood T cell dynamics during melanoma immunotherapy. Using immunoSEQ multiplex PCR, the repertoire was profiled, and TCRdb retains in-frame clones only, with some absent. The table has under 15,000 clones, 85% to 90% seen once. The specimen was blood, collected from a patient treated with checkpoint blockade. These receptors were collected from a human donor with melanoma. The CDR3 runs from the conserved cysteine through the conserved F or W. D genes are given only for firm matches. Expanded clones get a size class; other rows say once, few or many, or leave the size out.

v_gene	d_gene	j_gene	abundance	CDR3aa	CDR3nt
TRBV5-1	TRBD1	TRBJ2-7	once	CASRLTGTGSHEQYF	TGCGCCAGCAGGCTCACCGGGACAGGGTCCCACGAGCAGTACTTC
TRBV21-1	-	TRBJ2-5	-	CASHPGGGETQYF	TGTGCCAGCCACCCAGGGGGGGGAGAGACCCAGTACTTC
TRBV21-1	-	TRBJ1-2	-	CASRTRMYRKTYGYTF	TGTGCCAGCAGAACTCGCATGTACAGAAAGACCTATGGCTACACCTTC
TRBV5-1	-	TRBJ2-3	once	CASSLAVSETDTQYF	TGCGCCAGCAGCTTGGCCGTATCAGAGACAGATACGCAGTATTTT
TRBV2	-	TRBJ1-1	-	CASSEARSPRAFF	TGTGCCAGCAGTGAAGCGCGGTCCCCTCGGGCTTTCTTT
TRBV9	-	TRBJ1-1	-	CASSPQDGNTEAFF	TGTGCCAGCAGCCCCCAGGACGGGAACACTGAAGCTTTCTTT
TRBV5-1	TRBD1	TRBJ2-7	-	CASREETGGHEQYF	TGCGCCAGCAGAGAGGAGACAGGGGGCCACGAGCAGTACTTC
TRBV7-3	TRBD2	TRBJ2-5	-	CASSLDSSGRAGETQYF	TGTGCCAGCAGCTTAGATTCTAGCGGGAGGGCAGGGGAGACCCAGTACTTC
TRBV7-3	-	TRBJ2-5	once	CASSLGFQGTGETQYF	TGTGCCAGCAGCTTAGGGTTCCAAGGGACCGGAGAGACCCAGTACTTC
TRBV18	-	TRBJ1-2	-	CASSPGRQNWGYTF	TGTGCCAGCTCACCGGGACGGCAAAACTGGGGCTACACCTTC
TRBV27	TRBD1	TRBJ1-4	-	CASRPLRGQGAEGEKLFF	TGTGCCAGCAGACCGCTCCGGGGGCAGGGGGCGGAAGGCGAAAAACTGTTTTTT
TRBV30	-	TRBJ2-7	-	CAWARGSYEQYF	TGTGCCTGGGCCCGGGGCTCCTACGAGCAGTACTTC
TRBV10-3	TRBD2	TRBJ2-1	-	CAISGLAGNEQFF	TGTGCCATCAGTGGTCTAGCGGGGAATGAGCAGTTCTTC
TRBV5-6	-	TRBJ1-6	-	CASSLTVSYNSPLHF	TGTGCCAGCAGCTTGACAGTCTCCTATAATTCACCCCTCCACTTT
TRBV19	-	TRBJ1-6	-	CASGPVIDSPLHF	TGTGCCAGCGGGCCGGTGATTGATTCACCCCTCCACTTT
TRBV7-8	-	TRBJ1-2	few	CASSRPLRGFNGYTF	TGTGCCAGCAGTCGACCCCTTCGAGGGTTTAATGGCTACACCTTC
TRBV19	-	TRBJ2-5	-	CASSITGGGQETQYF	TGTGCCAGTAGTATCACAGGGGGAGGGCAAGAGACCCAGTACTTC
TRBV11-2	-	TRBJ2-1	once	CASSSLRTIYNEQFF	TGTGCCAGCAGCTCCCTGAGGACCATCTACAATGAGCAGTTCTTC
TRBV5-1	TRBD1	TRBJ2-1	-	CASSLAPTGISYNEQFF	TGCGCCAGCAGCTTGGCTCCGACAGGGATCTCCTACAATGAGCAGTTCTTC
TRBV25-1	TRBD2	TRBJ2-7	-	CASSSGLAGPSSSYEQYF	TGTGCCAGCAGTTCCGGACTAGCGGGACCTTCGTCCTCCTACGAGCAGTACTTC
TRBV30	TRBD1	TRBJ2-1	-	CAWNRDRGYNEQFF	TGTGCCTGGAACCGGGACAGGGGCTACAATGAGCAGTTCTTC
TRBV30	TRBD1	TRBJ1-1	-	CAWRVLDRGAFF	TGTGCCTGGAGGGTACTTGACAGGGGAGCTTTCTTT
TRBV2	TRBD2	TRBJ2-1	-	CASSVLAGSYNEQFF	TGTGCCAGCAGCGTACTAGCGGGGAGTTACAATGAGCAGTTCTTC
TRBV30	-	TRBJ1-1	-	CAWSRQKFTEAFF	TGTGCCTGGAGTCGACAGAAGTTCACTGAAGCTTTCTTT
TRBV19	TRBD1	TRBJ2-3	once	CASTWTGTTDTQYF	TGTGCCAGTACCTGGACAGGGACGACAGATACGCAGTATTTT
TRBV7-2	TRBD1	TRBJ1-3	few	CASSVQGARGNTIYF	TGTGCCAGCAGCGTACAGGGGGCGCGAGGAAACACCATATATTTT
TRBV7-6	TRBD2	TRBJ2-5	-	CASSPNHGGKETQYF	TGTGCCAGCAGCCCGAACCACGGGGGGAAAGAGACCCAGTACTTC
TRBV5-1	TRBD2	TRBJ2-5	-	CASSLSGGRETQYF	TGCGCCAGCAGCTTGAGCGGGGGGAGGGAGACCCAGTACTTC
TRBV10-2	-	TRBJ1-1	-	CASSESGGTEAFF	TGCGCCAGCAGTGAGTCCGGGGGAACTGAAGCTTTCTTT
TRBV29-1	-	TRBJ1-2	once	CSDLPGHLSNYGYTF	TGCAGCGACCTCCCGGGACACCTATCCAACTATGGCTACACCTTC
TRBV25-1	-	TRBJ2-5	-	CASERSGGETQYF	TGTGCCAGCGAAAGGAGCGGTGGAGAGACCCAGTACTTC
TRBV9	-	TRBJ2-6	-	CASSLQTSGANVLTF	TGTGCCAGCAGCCTTCAGACCTCTGGGGCCAACGTCCTGACTTTC
TRBV18	-	TRBJ1-3	once	CASSQGESSGNTIYF	TGTGCCAGCTCACAAGGAGAGAGCTCTGGAAACACCATATATTTT
TRBV11-2	-	TRBJ1-2	-	CASSGYVGYGYTF	TGTGCCAGCAGCGGATACGTTGGCTATGGCTACACCTTC
TRBV4-2	TRBD2	TRBJ2-7	-	CASSHHGTSGSYEQYF	TGTGCCAGCAGCCATCATGGGACTAGCGGATCCTACGAGCAGTACTTC
TRBV5-1	TRBD1	TRBJ2-7	-	CASSLGDRRYEQYF	TGCGCCAGCAGCTTGGGGGACAGGCGCTACGAGCAGTACTTC
TRBV11-3	TRBD1	TRBJ2-1	-	CASSLGNRGHNEQFF	TGTGCCAGCAGCTTAGGAAACAGGGGGCACAATGAGCAGTTCTTC
TRBV6-5	-	TRBJ2-5	-	CASRSAQETQYF	TGTGCCAGCAGGTCAGCCCAAGAGACCCAGTACTTC
TRBV19	TRBD1	TRBJ1-5	-	CASSMDRGSNQPQHF	TGTGCCAGTAGTATGGACAGGGGGAGCAATCAGCCCCAGCATTTT
TRBV7-2	TRBD2	TRBJ2-1	-	CASSLGTSGRRILNEQFF	TGTGCCAGCAGCCTCGGGACTAGCGGGAGGCGGATATTGAATGAGCAGTTCTTC
TRBV5-3	-	TRBJ1-5	-	CARSGQPLNQPQHF	TGTGCCAGAAGCGGACAGCCACTCAATCAGCCCCAGCATTTT
TRBV4-2	TRBD2	TRBJ2-3	few	CASSQPPLAGGSDTQYF	TGTGCCAGCAGCCAACCCCCTCTAGCGGGAGGGTCAGATACGCAGTATTTT
TRBV6-1	-	TRBJ1-2	-	CASTVSGLGYGYTF	TGTGCCAGCACGGTTTCAGGACTAGGCTATGGCTACACCTTC
TRBV11-1	-	TRBJ2-3	-	CASSLHGYTDTQYF	TGTGCCAGCAGCTTACACGGATACACAGATACGCAGTATTTT
TRBV5-5	TRBD2	TRBJ2-7	-	CASSLASVRSGSSHEQYF	TGTGCCAGCAGCTTGGCCTCAGTGAGAAGCGGGAGCTCACACGAGCAGTACTTC
TRBV5-1	TRBD1	TRBJ2-6	-	CASSSGQGGAGANVLTF	TGCGCCAGCAGCTCGGGACAGGGAGGTGCTGGGGCCAACGTCCTGACTTTC
TRBV7-9	-	TRBJ2-1	-	CASSLANGEQFF	TGTGCCAGCAGCTTAGCGAACGGCGAGCAGTTCTTC
TRBV5-1	-	TRBJ1-4	-	CASSDWATNEKLFF	TGCGCCAGCAGTGACTGGGCAACTAATGAAAAACTGTTTTTT
TRBV18	-	TRBJ1-1	-	CASSQAIMNTEAFF	TGTGCCAGCTCACAAGCAATTATGAACACTGAAGCTTTCTTT
TRBV7-9	TRBD2	TRBJ2-3	-	CASSLRGSGRVGDTQYF	TGTGCCAGCAGCTTACGAGGCAGCGGGAGAGTAGGAGATACGCAGTATTTT
TRBV27	-	TRBJ2-1	-	CASSTAGAPSYNEQFF	TGTGCCAGCAGTACCGCAGGGGCGCCCTCCTACAATGAGCAGTTCTTC
TRBV7-3	-	TRBJ1-1	-	CASHLDPNTEAFF	TGTGCCAGCCACTTGGACCCGAACACTGAAGCTTTCTTT
TRBV19	TRBD1	TRBJ1-2	-	CASNPRQGARYGYTF	TGTGCCAGTAACCCCCGACAGGGGGCGAGGTATGGCTACACCTTC
TRBV10-3	-	TRBJ2-1	-	CAIMGSVDEQFF	TGTGCCATCATGGGGTCGGTCGATGAGCAGTTCTTC
TRBV7-9	-	TRBJ2-7	few	CASSSSGGRYEQYF	TGTGCCAGCAGCTCCTCGGGTGGCCGCTACGAGCAGTACTTC
TRBV2	-	TRBJ2-7	medium-sized	CASSESGTDSYEQYF	TGTGCCAGCAGTGAGTCCGGGACCGACTCCTACGAGCAGTACTTC
TRBV5-1	-	TRBJ2-3	-	CASSRTAGTDTQYF	TGCGCCAGCAGCCGGACGGCCGGCACAGATACGCAGTATTTT
TRBV28	-	TRBJ1-5	-	CASRSQGYSNQPQHF	TGTGCCAGCAGGTCCCAGGGATATAGCAATCAGCCCCAGCATTTT
TRBV2	TRBD2	TRBJ2-5	-	CASSELAGGIGTQYF	TGTGCCAGCAGCGAACTAGCGGGGGGTATAGGGACCCAGTACTTC